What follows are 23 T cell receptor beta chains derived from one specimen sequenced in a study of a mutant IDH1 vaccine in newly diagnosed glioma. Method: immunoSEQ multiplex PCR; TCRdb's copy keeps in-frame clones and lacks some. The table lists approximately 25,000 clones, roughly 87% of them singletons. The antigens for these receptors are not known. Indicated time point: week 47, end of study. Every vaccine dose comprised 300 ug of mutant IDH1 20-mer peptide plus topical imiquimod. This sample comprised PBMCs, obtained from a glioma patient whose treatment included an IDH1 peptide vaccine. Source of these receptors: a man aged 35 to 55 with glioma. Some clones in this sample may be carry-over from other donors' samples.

The CDR3 nucleotides are TGTGCCAGCAGTTACCACCAGGGGGGGGCCCGGGAAGCTTTCTTT. It specifies CASSYHQGGAREAFF. This chain connects TRBV6-5 to TRBJ1-1; TRBD1 agrees at 7 bases. The CDR3 extends over 15 amino acids. CDR1 is MNHEY, CDR2 SVGAGI, per germline. V gave up 2 bases and J gave up 8 bases; unmatched junction bases: 11.

The chain's CDR3 is CASSEGFLRASPLHF. CDR3 DNA: TGTGCCAGCAGTGAAGGGTTCTTGCGTGCTTCACCCCTCCACTTT. The chain combines TRBV6-1 with TRBJ1-6; D is uncertain. The V gene's germline CDR1 is MNHNS and CDR2 SASEGT. Trimming removed 1 base at V and 9 bases at J, with 13 bases between. This CDR3 contains 15 residues.

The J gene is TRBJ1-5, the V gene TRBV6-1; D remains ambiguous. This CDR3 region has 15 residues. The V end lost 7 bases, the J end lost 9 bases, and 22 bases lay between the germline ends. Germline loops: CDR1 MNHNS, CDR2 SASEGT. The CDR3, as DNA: TGTGCCAGCATCCCTGGCGACGGAAGCTCACGGCCCCAGCATTTT. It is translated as CASIPGDGSSRPQHF.

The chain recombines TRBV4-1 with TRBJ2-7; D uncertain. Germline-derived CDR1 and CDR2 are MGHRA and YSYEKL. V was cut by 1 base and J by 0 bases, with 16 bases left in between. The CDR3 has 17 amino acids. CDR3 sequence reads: CASSQVSYPPSSYEQYF. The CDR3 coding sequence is TGCGCCAGCAGCCAAGTTTCTTATCCGCCGAGCTCCTACGAGCAGTACTTC.

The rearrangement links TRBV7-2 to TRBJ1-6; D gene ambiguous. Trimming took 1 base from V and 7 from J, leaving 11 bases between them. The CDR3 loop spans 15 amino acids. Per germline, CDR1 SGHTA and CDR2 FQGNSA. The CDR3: CASSLVGRGNSPLHF. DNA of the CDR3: TGTGCCAGCAGCTTAGTCGGTCGGGGAAATTCACCCCTCCACTTT.

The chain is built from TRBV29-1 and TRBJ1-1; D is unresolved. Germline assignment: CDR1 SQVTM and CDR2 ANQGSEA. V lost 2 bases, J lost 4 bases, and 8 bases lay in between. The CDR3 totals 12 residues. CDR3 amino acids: CSVERQITEAFF. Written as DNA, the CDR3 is TGCAGCGTTGAACGGCAGATCACTGAAGCTTTCTTT.

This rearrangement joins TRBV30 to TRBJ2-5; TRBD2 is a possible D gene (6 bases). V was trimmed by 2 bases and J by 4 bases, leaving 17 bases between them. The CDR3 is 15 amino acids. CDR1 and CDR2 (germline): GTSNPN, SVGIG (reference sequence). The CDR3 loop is CAWSLPRSSGETQYF. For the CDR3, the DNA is TGTGCCTGGAGTCTTCCCCGTAGTAGCGGAGAGACCCAGTACTTC.

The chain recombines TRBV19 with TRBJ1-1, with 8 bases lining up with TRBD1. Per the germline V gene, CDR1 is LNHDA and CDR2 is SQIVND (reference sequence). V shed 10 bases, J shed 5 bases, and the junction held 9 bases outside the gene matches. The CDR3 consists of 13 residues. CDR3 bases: TGTGCCACTCGGACAGGGAGGCGGACTGAAGCTTTCTTT. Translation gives CATRTGRRTEAFF.

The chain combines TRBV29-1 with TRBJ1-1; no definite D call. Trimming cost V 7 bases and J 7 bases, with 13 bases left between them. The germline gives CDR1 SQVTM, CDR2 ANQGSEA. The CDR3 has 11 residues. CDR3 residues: CSATVEVEAFF. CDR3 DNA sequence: TGCAGCGCCACGGTGGAAGTTGAAGCTTTCTTT. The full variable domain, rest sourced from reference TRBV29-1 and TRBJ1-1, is SAVISQKPSRDICQRGTSLTIQCQVDSQVTMMFWYRQQPGQSLTLIATANQGSEATYESGFVIDKFPISRPNLTFSTLTVSNMSPEDSSIYLCSATVEVEAFFGQGTRLTVV.

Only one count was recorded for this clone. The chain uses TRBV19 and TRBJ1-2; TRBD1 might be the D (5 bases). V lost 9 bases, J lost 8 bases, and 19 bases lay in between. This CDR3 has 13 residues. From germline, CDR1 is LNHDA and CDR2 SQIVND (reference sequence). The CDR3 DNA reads TGTGCCAGCCGTCGGGACCTGTCTATGGGCTACACCTTC. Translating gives CASRRDLSMGYTF.

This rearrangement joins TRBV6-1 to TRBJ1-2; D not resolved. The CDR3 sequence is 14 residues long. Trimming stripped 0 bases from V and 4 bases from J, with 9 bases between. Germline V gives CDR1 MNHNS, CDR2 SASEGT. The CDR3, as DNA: TGTGCCAGCAGTGAAGCGGGAACACTCTATGGCTACACCTTC. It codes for CASSEAGTLYGYTF.

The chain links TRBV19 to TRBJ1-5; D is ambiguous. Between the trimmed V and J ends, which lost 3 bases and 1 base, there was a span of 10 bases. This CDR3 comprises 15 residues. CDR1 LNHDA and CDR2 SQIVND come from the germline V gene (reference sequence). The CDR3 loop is CASSILELSNQPQHF. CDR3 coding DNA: TGTGCCAGTAGTATTTTGGAGCTGAGCAATCAGCCCCAGCATTTT.

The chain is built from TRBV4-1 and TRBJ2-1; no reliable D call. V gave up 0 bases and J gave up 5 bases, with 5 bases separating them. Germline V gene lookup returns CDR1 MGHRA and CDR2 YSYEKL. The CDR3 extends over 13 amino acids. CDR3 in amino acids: CASSQDQHNEQFF. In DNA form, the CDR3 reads TGCGCCAGCAGCCAAGACCAACACAATGAGCAGTTCTTC.

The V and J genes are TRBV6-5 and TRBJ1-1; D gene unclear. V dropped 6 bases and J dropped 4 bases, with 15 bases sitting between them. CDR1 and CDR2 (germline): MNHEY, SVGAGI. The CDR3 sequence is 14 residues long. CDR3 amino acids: CASRPRESSTEAFF. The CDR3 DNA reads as TGTGCCAGCAGACCCCGGGAATCAAGCACTGAAGCTTTCTTT.

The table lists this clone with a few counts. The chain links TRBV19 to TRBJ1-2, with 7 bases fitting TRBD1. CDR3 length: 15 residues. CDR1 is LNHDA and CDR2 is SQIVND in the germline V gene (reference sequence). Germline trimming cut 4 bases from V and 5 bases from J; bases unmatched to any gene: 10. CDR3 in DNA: TGTGCCAGTAGTACCCAGACAGGGAGTGCGTATGGCTACACCTTC. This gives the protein CASSTQTGSAYGYTF.

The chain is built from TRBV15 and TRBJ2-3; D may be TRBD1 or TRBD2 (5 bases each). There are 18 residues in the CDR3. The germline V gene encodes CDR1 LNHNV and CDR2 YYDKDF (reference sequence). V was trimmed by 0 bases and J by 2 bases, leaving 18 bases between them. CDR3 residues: CATSRDLPGQYLTDTQYF. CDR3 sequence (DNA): TGTGCCACCAGCAGAGATCTACCGGGGCAATACCTCACAGATACGCAGTATTTT.

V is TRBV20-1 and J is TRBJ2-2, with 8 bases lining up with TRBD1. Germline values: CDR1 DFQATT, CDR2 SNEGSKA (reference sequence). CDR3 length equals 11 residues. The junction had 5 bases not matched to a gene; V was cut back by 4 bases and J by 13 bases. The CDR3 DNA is TGCAGTGCTAATCAGGGGGCTAGGCTGTTTTTT. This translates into CSANQGARLFF.

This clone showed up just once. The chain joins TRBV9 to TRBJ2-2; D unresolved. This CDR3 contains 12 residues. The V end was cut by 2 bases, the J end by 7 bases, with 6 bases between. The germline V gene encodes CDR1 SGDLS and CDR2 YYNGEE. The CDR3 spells CASSVPFGELFF. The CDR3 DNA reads TGTGCCAGCAGCGTTCCGTTCGGGGAGCTGTTTTTT.

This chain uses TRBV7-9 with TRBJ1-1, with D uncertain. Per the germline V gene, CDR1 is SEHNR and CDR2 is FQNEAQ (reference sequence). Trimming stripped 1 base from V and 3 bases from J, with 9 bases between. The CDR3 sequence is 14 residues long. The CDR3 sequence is CASSLVVGHTEAFF. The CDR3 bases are TGTGCCAGCAGCTTAGTGGTCGGACACACTGAAGCTTTCTTT.

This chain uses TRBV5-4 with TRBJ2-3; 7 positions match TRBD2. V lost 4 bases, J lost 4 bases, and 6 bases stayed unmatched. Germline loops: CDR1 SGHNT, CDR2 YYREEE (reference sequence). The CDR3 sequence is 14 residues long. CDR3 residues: CASSRAGSSDTQYF. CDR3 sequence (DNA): TGTGCCAGCAGCCGAGCGGGGTCCTCAGATACGCAGTATTTT.

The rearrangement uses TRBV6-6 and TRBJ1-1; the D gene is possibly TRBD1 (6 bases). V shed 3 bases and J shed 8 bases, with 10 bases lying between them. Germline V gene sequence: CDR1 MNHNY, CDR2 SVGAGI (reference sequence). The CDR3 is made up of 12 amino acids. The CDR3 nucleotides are TGTGCCAGCAGTTATAACAGGGACGAAGCTTTCTTT. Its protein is CASSYNRDEAFF.

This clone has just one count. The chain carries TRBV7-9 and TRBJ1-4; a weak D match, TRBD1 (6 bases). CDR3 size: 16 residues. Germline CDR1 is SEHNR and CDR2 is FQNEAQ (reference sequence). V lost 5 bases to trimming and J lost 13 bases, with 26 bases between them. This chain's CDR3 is CASSPLPQGTDGGLFF. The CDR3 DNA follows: TGTGCCAGCAGCCCTTTACCTCAGGGGACGGACGGCGGACTGTTTTTT.

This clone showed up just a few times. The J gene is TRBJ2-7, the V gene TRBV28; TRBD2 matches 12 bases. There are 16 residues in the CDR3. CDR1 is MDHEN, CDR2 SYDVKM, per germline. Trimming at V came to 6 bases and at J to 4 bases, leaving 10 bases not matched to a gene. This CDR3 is CASSQSSGGAMYEQYF. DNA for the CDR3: TGTGCCAGCAGCCAATCTAGCGGGGGGGCTATGTACGAGCAGTACTTC.